This T cell receptor beta chain was captured in a study of shared clonotypes between healthy human individuals. Study-level findings and limits: Larger estimated richness was generally seen in naive subsets than in memory subsets.

Trimming took 4 bases from V and 2 from J, leaving 6 bases between them. Germline CDR1 is SGHRS and CDR2 is YFSETQ. This CDR3 contains 12 residues. As to this clone: What it binds is not known.

Recent acute infections and vaccinations were absent in the healthy HIV-negative adult donors. The assay was carried out at the deep level. Genomic DNA of every subset was divided equally among multiple immunoSEQ plates. TCRdb's table, derived via immunoSEQ multiplex PCR, lists solely in-frame clones and lacks some. The sample carries hundreds of thousands of clones, roughly 70% recorded once. The origin of this receptor is a man younger than 40 in good health. The sample comprised memory CD4+ T cells sorted from blood. Documented subset: CD45RA-negative fraction. The J gene is TRBJ1-2, the V gene TRBV5-1, with unresolved D. CDR3 residues: CASSPQNYGYTF. CDR3 DNA: TGCGCCAGCAGCCCCCAGAACTATGGCTACACCTTC.